This TCR beta chain emerged from a study of T cell changes during pregnancy in multiple sclerosis. This CDR3 has 13 residues. Germline V CDR1 and CDR2: SQVTM, ANQGSEA. Losses at the gene ends were 7 bases for V and 10 bases for J; bases not matched to a gene: 11. Profiling relied on immunoSEQ multiplex PCR, and the TCRdb table lists in-frame clones only, not all of them. The table lists roughly 69,000 clones, approximately 89% of them singletons. The V and J genes are TRBV29-1 and TRBJ2-1; 9 bases match TRBD1. Sequencing was performed on peripheral blood, taken in the second trimester of pregnancy. This receptor was obtained from a female donor with multiple sclerosis, enrolled in a pregnancy study. CDR3: CSGQRGQGLEQFF. CDR3 sequence (DNA): TGCAGCGGGCAGAGGGGACAGGGTTTGGAGCAGTTCTTC.